This entry features one TCR beta chain sequence. The data originate from a study of blood T cell repertoires in COVID-19. Across the study: Material from acute and convalescent COVID-19 was sourced from the United States, Italy and Spain. In each case, the material was cDNA or gDNA derived from T cells, B-cell-depleted T cells, or PBMCs.

Measured with immunoSEQ multiplex PCR; TCRdb has only the in-frame clones, and not every one. The sample carries fewer than 150,000 clones, 70% to 90% recorded once. Between the trimmed V and J ends, which lost 3 bases and 0 bases, there was a span of 15 bases. CDR3 length equals 17 residues. CDR1 and CDR2 (germline): LGHDT, YNNKEL (reference sequence). This chain uses TRBV3-1 (or the pseudogene TRBV3-2) with TRBJ2-1; TRBD2 is a possible D gene (6 bases). The TCR sequence derives from a human donor in a cohort sampled during active COVID-19. Sample: peripheral blood. The CDR3 region is CASSHLLGGNSYNEQFF. The CDR3 nucleotides are TGTGCCAGCAGCCACTTGCTTGGGGGGAACTCCTACAATGAGCAGTTCTTC.